This TCR beta chain was recovered during a study of blood T cell repertoires in COVID-19. Seattle cases were enrolled at active infection and followed longitudinally. Repertoires were generated with immunoSEQ multiplex PCR, while TCRdb's copy carries only in-frame clones and drops some. Of about 170,000 clones listed, roughly 80% are singletons. V was trimmed by 5 bases and J by 0 bases, leaving 10 bases between them. CDR1 is LGHNT, CDR2 FRNRAP, per germline. The CDR3 totals 14 residues. The rearrangement links TRBV12-5 to TRBJ1-1; D uncertain. The sequenced sample was peripheral blood. This sequence was found in a woman over 75 with COVID-19, enrolled during active disease. The CDR3 DNA is TGTGCTAGTGGTCCAAATGGCCTGAACACTGAAGCTTTCTTT. Translating it yields CASGPNGLNTEAFF.